Listed here are 2 T cell receptor beta chains from one sample, sequenced in a study of long-term antiretroviral therapy in people with HIV. The authors ran the immunoSEQ assay, v3.0, at survey level. The method was immunoSEQ multiplex PCR; TCRdb's version includes in-frame clones alone and lacks a portion of them. The table includes 20,000 or so clones, more than 75% detected once. Here the sequenced sample was unsorted PBMCs, taken 0.2 years before starting antiretroviral therapy. The origin of the receptors is a man aged 18 to 30 with HIV.

This chain links TRBV6-5 with TRBJ1-2, with TRBD1 matching 9 bases. Germline loops: CDR1 MNHEY, CDR2 SVGAGI. The CDR3 length is 16 residues. V lost 3 bases, J lost 3 bases, and 8 bases stayed unmatched. The CDR3, as DNA: TGTGCCAGCAGTTATGAGGGACAGGGAGCGGACTATGGCTACACCTTC. It codes for CASSYEGQGADYGYTF.

The chain couples TRBV5-6 to TRBJ1-5, with D tentatively TRBD1 (5 bases). The V end lost 3 bases, the J end lost 8 bases, and 12 bases lay between the germline ends. Germline assignment: CDR1 SGHDT and CDR2 YYEEEE. The CDR3 spans 13 residues. This chain's CDR3 is CASSWGDGKPQHF. CDR3 DNA sequence: TGTGCCAGCAGCTGGGGCGATGGGAAGCCCCAGCATTTT. The full variable domain, its missing parts supplied by reference TRBV5-6 and TRBJ1-5, is DAGVTQSPTHLIKTRGQQVTLRCSPKSGHDTVSWYQQALGQGPQFIFQYYEEEERQRGNFPDRFSGHQFPNYSSELNVNALLLGDSALYLCASSWGDGKPQHFGDGTRLSIL.